These 20 T cell receptor beta chains were sequenced from one sample in a study of CD8+ T cells in alopecia areata. It was cDNA, reverse transcribed from extracted RNA, that served as the sequencing template. The method was immunoSEQ multiplex PCR; TCRdb's version includes in-frame clones alone and lacks a portion of them. The table has 150,000 to 200,000 clones, about two thirds seen once. Treatment given: oral pan-JAK inhibitor, 5-10 mg twice daily. The material was CD4+ T cells sorted from blood, obtained at week 4, from a patient treated with tofacitinib. Receptors originate from a human donor with alopecia areata.

The V call is TRBV30, the J call TRBJ2-7; the match to TRBD2 covers 7 bases. The germline gives CDR1 GTSNPN, CDR2 SVGIG (reference sequence). V shed 3 bases, J shed 3 bases, and the junction held 2 bases outside the gene matches. The CDR3 totals 12 residues. The CDR3 DNA follows: TGTGCCTGGAGGGGGGGGAACTACGAGCAGTACTTC. Translating it yields CAWRGGNYEQYF.

This rearrangement joins TRBV30 to TRBJ1-1; the D is unclear. The V and J ends lost 0 bases and 6 bases respectively, with 11 bases between them. This CDR3 has 13 amino acids. Germline V lookup: CDR1 GTSNPN, CDR2 SVGIG (reference sequence). In DNA, the CDR3 is TGTGCCTGGAGTGTTTCCTCCTTCGCTGAAGCTTTCTTT. It encodes CAWSVSSFAEAFF.

The genes are TRBV29-1 and TRBJ2-1; D is unclear. Trimming pared 8 bases from V and 4 bases from J, leaving 18 bases between. The CDR3 length is 14 residues. The germline CDR1 and CDR2 sequences are SQVTM and ANQGSEA. As DNA, the CDR3 is TGCAGCCTTACCCGGCCGGTGAATTACAATGAGCAGTTCTTC. Translation gives CSLTRPVNYNEQFF.

V and J are TRBV10-1 and TRBJ2-7; D may correspond to TRBD1 or TRBD2 (5 bases each). Germline lookup yields CDR1 WNHNN and CDR2 SYGVQD (reference sequence). Between the trimmed V and J ends, which lost 3 bases and 0 bases, there was a span of 12 bases. The CDR3 contains 15 residues. The CDR3 DNA follows: TGCGCCAGCAGTGATGATGGGACCAGCTCCTACGAGCAGTACTTC. Protein: CASSDDGTSSYEQYF.

This clone was seen only a few times. The gene calls are TRBV11-2 and TRBJ2-1; the match to TRBD1 covers 9 bases. Germline CDR1 is SGHAT and CDR2 is FQNNGV. The CDR3 has 16 amino acids. The V gene end was trimmed by 1 base and the J gene end by 1 base; junction bases not matched to a gene: 2. For the CDR3, the DNA is TGTGCCAGCAGCTTAGTACAGGGGGCTTCCTACAATGAGCAGTTCTTC. Translated: CASSLVQGASYNEQFF. Variable domain in full (rest from reference TRBV11-2 and TRBJ2-1): EAGVAQSPRYKIIEKRQSVAFWCNPISGHATLYWYQQILGQGPKLLIQFQNNGVVDDSQLPKDRFSAERLKGVDSTLKIQPAKLEDSAVYLCASSLVQGASYNEQFFGPGTRLTVL.

The genes are TRBV4-1 and TRBJ2-7, with a possible D match to TRBD1 (5 bases). Germline V gene data show CDR1 as MGHRA and CDR2 as YSYEKL. This CDR3 comprises 16 residues. V lost 0 bases, J lost 2 bases, and 14 bases lay in between. The CDR3 DNA sequence: TGCGCCAGCAGCCAAGAAGTGGTCGCAGGGACCTACGAGCAGTACTTC. Its protein is CASSQEVVAGTYEQYF.

This clone turned up a few times. The rearrangement links TRBV4-1 to TRBJ1-6; weak D call: TRBD1 (6 bases). The V gene lost 0 bases and the J gene lost 10 bases, with 10 bases spanning the gap. This CDR3 comprises 14 residues. The V gene's germline CDR1 is MGHRA and CDR2 YSYEKL. CDR3 loop: CASSQDQGKSPLHF. DNA for the CDR3: TGCGCCAGCAGCCAAGATCAGGGGAAATCACCCCTCCACTTT.

The chain uses TRBV25-1 and TRBJ1-2; unclear D gene. The germline gives CDR1 MGHDK, CDR2 SYGVNS. This CDR3 comprises 12 residues. V was trimmed by 0 bases and J by 13 bases, leaving 12 bases between them. The CDR3 DNA follows: TGTGCCAGCAGTGAATATCCGGCCGCAATCACCTTC. Translation gives CASSEYPAAITF.

The chain combines TRBV30 with TRBJ2-5, with 8 bases identical to TRBD2. Trimming cost V 3 bases and J 4 bases; bases outside gene matches: 7. The CDR3 extends over 14 amino acids. Germline values: CDR1 GTSNPN, CDR2 SVGIG (reference sequence). The CDR3 here is CAWSAGLAGETQYF. The CDR3 coding sequence is TGTGCCTGGAGCGCCGGACTAGCCGGAGAGACCCAGTACTTC.

The chain is built from TRBV25-1 and TRBJ2-1, with a possible D match to TRBD1 (5 bases). The CDR3 sequence is 15 residues long. The germline V and J ends were trimmed by 1 base and 8 bases, with 15 bases remaining between them. Germline V gene lookup returns CDR1 MGHDK and CDR2 SYGVNS. CDR3 loop: CASSESGQGMDEQFF. CDR3 in DNA: TGTGCCAGCAGTGAATCCGGCCAGGGTATGGATGAGCAGTTCTTC. Filled out from reference TRBV25-1 and TRBJ2-1, the complete variable domain reads EADIYQTPRYLVIGTGKKITLECSQTMGHDKMYWYQQDPGMELHLIHYSYGVNSTEKGDLSSESTVSRIRTEHFPLTLESARPSHTSQYLCASSESGQGMDEQFFGPGTRLTVL.

This clone has only one observation. The V gene is TRBV30, the J gene TRBJ1-5; unclear D gene. V was cut by 0 bases and J by 0 bases, with 9 bases left in between. This CDR3 is built from 15 residues. CDR1 GTSNPN and CDR2 SVGIG come from the germline V gene (reference sequence). The CDR3 reads CAWSVPGNSNQPQHF. The DNA of the CDR3 is TGTGCCTGGAGTGTACCGGGGAATAGCAATCAGCCCCAGCATTTT.

The J gene is TRBJ1-2, the V gene TRBV29-1, with D unclear. Trimming stripped 0 bases from V and 0 bases from J, with 11 bases between. Germline-derived CDR1 and CDR2 are SQVTM and ANQGSEA. CDR3 size: 15 residues. The CDR3 reads CSVEDPRRPNYGYTF. Written as DNA, the CDR3 is TGCAGCGTTGAAGATCCCCGGCGCCCTAACTATGGCTACACCTTC.

This chain connects TRBV30 to TRBJ2-5; a possible D gene is TRBD1 (6 bases). The V gene's germline CDR1 is GTSNPN and CDR2 SVGIG (reference sequence). CDR3 length: 13 residues. Trimming left V 7 bases short and J 5 bases short, with 17 bases between. The CDR3 spells CASTGGGVETQYF. Here the CDR3 DNA reads TGTGCCTCGACGGGTGGGGGCGTCGAGACCCAGTACTTC.

The V call is TRBV29-1, the J call TRBJ2-7; tentatively, D is TRBD1 (5 bases). The CDR3 is 12 amino acids. CDR1 and CDR2 from the germline V gene are SQVTM and ANQGSEA. V was shortened by 4 bases and J by 3 bases, with 10 bases between the two germline ends. CDR3 nucleotide sequence: TGCAGCGTTGGACAGCCATACTACGAGCAGTACTTC. As protein: CSVGQPYYEQYF.

The V call is TRBV4-1, the J call TRBJ2-3; 12 nucleotides align to TRBD2. Germline CDR1 is MGHRA and CDR2 is YSYEKL. The CDR3 extends over 17 amino acids. The V gene end was trimmed by 0 bases and the J gene end by 1 base; junction bases not matched to a gene: 2. The CDR3 sequence is CASSQERLAGGTDTQYF. The CDR3 DNA follows: TGCGCCAGCAGCCAAGAGAGACTAGCGGGGGGCACAGATACGCAGTATTTT.

The rearrangement joins TRBV19 to TRBJ1-5; 9 bases map to TRBD1. Germline V gene sequence: CDR1 LNHDA, CDR2 SQIVND (reference sequence). The trim removed 8 bases at V and 4 bases at J, leaving 9 bases unmatched. The CDR3 length is 15 residues. CDR3 amino acids: CASRGGQGWNQPQHF. Here the CDR3 DNA reads TGTGCCAGTCGAGGAGGACAGGGGTGGAATCAGCCCCAGCATTTT.

The chain joins TRBV7-9 to TRBJ2-7; weak D call: TRBD1 (5 bases). The germline V gene has CDR1 SEHNR and CDR2 FQNEAQ (reference sequence). This CDR3 spans 14 amino acids. The V gene lost 1 base and the J gene lost 5 bases, with 12 bases spanning the gap. CDR3 loop: CASSLVRVSNEQYF. For the CDR3, the DNA is TGTGCCAGCAGCTTAGTCAGGGTCTCGAACGAGCAGTACTTC.

This chain uses TRBV5-1 with TRBJ2-5, with 11 bases that match TRBD2. Per the germline V gene, CDR1 is SGHRS and CDR2 is YFSETQ. Trimming at V came to 4 bases and at J to 4 bases, leaving 3 bases not matched to a gene. This CDR3 spans 14 amino acids. CDR3 in amino acids: CASSLGTSGETQYF. Written as DNA, the CDR3 is TGCGCCAGCAGCCTCGGGACTAGCGGAGAGACCCAGTACTTC.

V gene TRBV4-3 combines with J gene TRBJ1-1, with unresolved D. Germline V gene sequence: CDR1 LGHNA, CDR2 YSLEER. Trimming pared 4 bases from V and 1 base from J, leaving 13 bases between. This CDR3 has 15 amino acids. Here the CDR3 DNA reads TGCGCCAGCAGCCTCCAAAGATCCGGGAACACTGAAGCTTTCTTT. Protein sequence: CASSLQRSGNTEAFF.

Here the CDR3 reads CAWSSAGGQPQHF. CDR3 sequence (DNA): TGTGCCTGGAGTAGTGCAGGGGGTCAGCCCCAGCATTTT. The rearrangement uses TRBV30 and TRBJ1-5; TRBD1 matches at 7 bases. With 2 bases clipped from V and 6 bases from J, the junction kept 4 bases outside the gene matches. The CDR3 has 13 residues. Germline V CDR1 and CDR2: GTSNPN, SVGIG (reference sequence).